These 13 T cell receptor beta chains came from one sample sequenced in a study of post-analysis software for immune sequencing data. Study outcomes and limitations: Comparison of patients with controls showed five TRBV segments more frequent in patients, TRBV5-6, TRBV5-1 and TRBV20-1 among them.

Unique molecular identifiers were built into the TCR beta cDNA libraries. TCRdb itself ran the PCR reads through MiXCR, one entry per CDR3 protein. This sample has approximately 770,000 distinct CDR3 sequences, with 40% to 55% found just once. Which antigens these TCRs recognize remains unknown. Sequencing used blood. The receptors stem from a girl aged 5-17 years with multiple sclerosis.

This chain links TRBV29-1 with TRBJ1-2; 10 bases line up with TRBD1. This CDR3 spans 12 amino acids. Trimming at V came to 3 bases and at J to 12 bases, leaving 7 bases not matched to a gene. Germline V CDR1 and CDR2: SQVTM, ANQGSEA. CDR3 in DNA: TGCAGCGTTGATTCGACAGGGGGCGGCCACACCTTC. This translates into CSVDSTGGGHTF.

This clonotype occurred a few times. The genes are TRBV29-1 and TRBJ2-5; TRBD1 matches 12 bases. Germline values: CDR1 SQVTM, CDR2 ANQGSEA. V dropped 7 bases and J dropped 5; count of bases not matched to a gene: 8. This CDR3 spans 14 amino acids. The CDR3 sequence is CSGTGTGGAETQYF. The DNA of the CDR3 is TGCAGCGGGACCGGGACAGGGGGCGCGGAGACCCAGTACTTC. Complete variable domain (other parts from reference TRBV29-1 and TRBJ2-5): SAVISQKPSRDICQRGTSLTIQCQVDSQVTMMFWYRQQPGQSLTLIATANQGSEATYESGFVIDKFPISRPNLTFSTLTVSNMSPEDSSIYLCSGTGTGGAETQYFGPGTRLLVL.

V and J are TRBV7-2 and TRBJ1-1; the D is unclear. The germline V gene encodes CDR1 SGHTA and CDR2 FQGNSA. V was pared by 6 bases and J by 4 bases, with 15 bases between. The CDR3 extends over 14 amino acids. The CDR3 sequence is CASRTPNLGTEAFF. CDR3 sequence (DNA): TGTGCCAGCAGGACGCCAAATCTTGGCACTGAAGCTTTCTTT.

The rearrangement links TRBV27 to TRBJ1-2; 9 bases align to TRBD1. Germline loops: CDR1 MNHEY, CDR2 SMNVEV (reference sequence). With V trimmed by 2 bases and J by 6 bases, 10 bases remained unmatched. This CDR3 has 16 residues. CDR3 in DNA: TGTGCCAGCAGTTTAGGCTTCCGGACAGGGGCCCATGGCTACACCTTC. Its translation: CASSLGFRTGAHGYTF.

There are a few counts of this clonotype. The V gene is TRBV18, the J gene TRBJ1-5, with D unclear. The CDR3 consists of 17 residues. CDR1 KGHSH and CDR2 LQKENI come from the germline V gene. The V and J ends lost 0 bases and 1 base respectively, with 13 bases between them. The CDR3 spells CASSPPGGGLSNQPQHF. CDR3 coding DNA: TGTGCCAGCTCACCACCGGGAGGAGGTTTAAGCAATCAGCCCCAGCATTTT.

This clonotype was recorded a few times. The chain joins TRBV28 to TRBJ2-7; tentative D call: TRBD2 (7 bases). Germline loops: CDR1 MDHEN, CDR2 SYDVKM. Trimming took off 7 bases at V and 2 bases at J, with 15 bases between the two ends. The CDR3 spans 14 residues. CDR3 sequence reads: CASTIGGRAYEQYF. In DNA, the CDR3 is TGTGCCAGCACCATAGGGGGGAGGGCCTACGAGCAGTACTTC.

The chain couples TRBV29-1 to TRBJ2-7, with TRBD1 matching over 9 bases. The DNA end lines up better with TRBJ2-5; the J call may be wrong. The CDR3 sequence is 14 residues long. The V gene's germline CDR1 is SQVTM and CDR2 ANQGSEA. The CDR3 coding sequence is TGCAGCGGGGCACAGGGGGCGAGTCGAGAGACCCAGTACTTC. Translation gives CSGAQGASRETQYF.

This clonotype was detected a few times. This chain connects TRBV7-2 to TRBJ1-2; perhaps TRBD1 as D (5 bases). This CDR3 comprises 15 residues. Germline lookup yields CDR1 SGHTA and CDR2 FQGNSA. The V gene lost 5 bases and the J gene lost 5 bases, with 18 bases spanning the gap. The CDR3 nucleotides are TGTGCCAGCAGCATTGAAAGTGGGGACTTTTATGGCTACACCTTC. It yields the protein CASSIESGDFYGYTF.

This clonotype occurred a few times. The CDR3 DNA reads as TGCGCCAGCTTACTAGGGGGGGCCTACCAAGAGACCCAGTACTTC. Protein product: CASLLGGAYQETQYF. The chain has TRBV5-1 and TRBJ2-5; a possible D gene is TRBD2 (7 bases). CDR3 size: 15 residues. The V end lost 7 bases, the J end lost 0 bases, and 16 bases lay between the germline ends. Germline V lookup: CDR1 SGHRS, CDR2 YFSETQ. The variable domain in full, completed from reference TRBV5-1 and TRBJ2-5, reads KAGVTQTPRYLIKTRGQQVTLSCSPISGHRSVSWYQQTPGQGLQFLFEYFSETQRNKGNFPGRFSGRQFSNSRSEMNVSTLELGDSALYLCASLLGGAYQETQYFGPGTRLLVL.

The chain employs TRBV6-5 and TRBJ2-1, with 9 bases fitting TRBD2. Trimming at V came to 2 bases and at J to 3 bases, leaving 2 bases not matched to a gene. The germline V gene encodes CDR1 MNHEY and CDR2 SVGAGI. The CDR3 spans 15 residues. The CDR3 protein is CASSYGGRDYNEQFF. CDR3 nucleotide sequence: TGTGCCAGCAGTTACGGCGGGAGGGACTACAATGAGCAGTTCTTC.

V is TRBV20-1 and J is TRBJ1-1; D not resolved. The CDR3 runs to 11 residues. Germline V lookup: CDR1 DFQATT, CDR2 SNEGSKA (reference sequence). V was clipped by 6 bases and J by 1 base, with 6 bases between them. The CDR3 loop reads CSAGPNTEAFF. The CDR3 region has the DNA TGCAGTGCCGGGCCGAACACTGAAGCTTTCTTT.

J is TRBJ2-7 and V is TRBV6-5; D gene unclear. There are 13 residues in the CDR3. Trimming cost V 6 bases and J 6 bases, with 15 bases left between them. Germline CDR1 is MNHEY and CDR2 is SVGAGI. The CDR3 reads CASRAPGRFEQYF. Written as DNA, the CDR3 is TGTGCCAGCAGGGCTCCCGGACGTTTCGAGCAGTACTTC.

The V and J genes are TRBV29-1 and TRBJ2-7; possibly TRBD2 for D (5 bases). There are 13 residues in the CDR3. The V end was cut by 4 bases, the J end by 4 bases, with 14 bases between. The V gene's germline CDR1 is SQVTM and CDR2 ANQGSEA. The CDR3 bases are TGCAGCGTTGTAGCAGCGGATCGATACGAGCAGTACTTC. Amino acid sequence: CSVVAADRYEQYF.